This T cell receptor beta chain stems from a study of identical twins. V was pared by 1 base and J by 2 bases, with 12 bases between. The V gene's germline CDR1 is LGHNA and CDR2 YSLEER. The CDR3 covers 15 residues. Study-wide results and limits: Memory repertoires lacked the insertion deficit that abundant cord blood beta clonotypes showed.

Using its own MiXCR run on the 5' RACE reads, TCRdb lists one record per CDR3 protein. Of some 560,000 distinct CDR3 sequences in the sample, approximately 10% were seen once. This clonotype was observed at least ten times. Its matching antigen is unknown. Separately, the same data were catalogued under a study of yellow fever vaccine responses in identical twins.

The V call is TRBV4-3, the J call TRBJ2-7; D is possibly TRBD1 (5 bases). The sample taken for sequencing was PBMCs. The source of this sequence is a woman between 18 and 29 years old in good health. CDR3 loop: CASSQGRRTTYEQYF. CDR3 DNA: TGCGCCAGCAGCCAAGGTCGTCGGACAACCTACGAGCAGTACTTC.